The clone carrying this TCR beta chain was seen a few times. No antigen is known for it. This entry belongs to a study of blood T cells in healthy people across ages. Study observations and caveats: Roughly linearly, TCR beta diversity per million T cells fell as age increased. Total diversity from one million sequenced T cells was likely underestimated.

Combining a sample-barcoded 5' primer with a J-beta primer mix, a second PCR ran for roughly 6 to 11 cycles. From the 5' RACE reads, TCRdb called clonotypes with MiXCR, one entry per CDR3 protein. The sample yields about 1.7 million distinct CDR3 sequences, roughly 28% seen once. There are 16 residues in the CDR3. V lost 3 bases and J lost 8, with 19 bases in between. PBMCs numbering at least 6.5 million were isolated per sample. This chain connects TRBV12-3 or TRBV12-4 to TRBJ1-4; tentatively, D is TRBD1 (5 bases). The sequencing sample was made of blood. This clonotype was sampled from a woman aged 30 to 39 in good health. The CDR3 spells CASSFWAAGRREKLFF. In nucleotides, the CDR3 is TGTGCCAGCAGTTTTTGGGCAGCGGGGCGGAGGGAAAAACTGTTTTTT.